This T cell receptor (beta chain) was sequenced in a study of cytomegalovirus exposure and HLA in healthy donors. About this clone: The antigen is unknown.

Overall study findings and caveats: When the data were analyzed later, several of the most significant clusters appeared to be linked to common viral pathogens.

The PCR contained 60 Vbeta and 13 Jbeta primers. Authors' analysis steps: Later reanalysis found around 80 million unique TCR beta chains, approximately 11 million of them shared. Here immunoSEQ multiplex PCR was the method, and the copy in TCRdb shows in-frame clones only, minus some. That table supplies the V and J calls and clone size; D and trimming were determined from the DNA. The sample includes about 72,000 clones, 50% to 80% of them seen just once. This sequence originates from a man aged 35 to 55 in good health and CMV-seropositive. The specimen sequenced was PBMCs.

The CDR3 bases are TGTGCCAGCAGTGATCGACAGGGCGAATCACCCCTCCACTTT. It is translated as CASSDRQGESPLHF. J is TRBJ1-6 and V is TRBV6-6; 7 nucleotides line up with TRBD1. Germline trimming cut 5 bases from V and 10 bases from J; bases unmatched to any gene: 8. Germline V gene data show CDR1 as MNHNY and CDR2 as SVGAGI (reference sequence). This CDR3 is 14 amino acids long.